The 21 T cell receptor beta chains below were found in one sample sequenced in a study of blood T cell repertoires in COVID-19. The method was immunoSEQ multiplex PCR; TCRdb's version includes in-frame clones alone and lacks a portion of them. The repertoire holds approximately 200,000 clones, with 88% as singletons. Sequencing input: peripheral blood. These receptors originate from a man in his sixties or seventies with acute or convalescent COVID-19.

Here the CDR3 DNA reads TGTGCCATCAGCCCAGGGGGATTAAGCACTGAAGCTTTCTTT. This sequence encodes CAISPGGLSTEAFF. The rearrangement links TRBV10-3 to TRBJ1-1; 7 nucleotides line up with TRBD1. The CDR3 consists of 14 residues. Trimming cost V 6 bases and J 4 bases; bases outside gene matches: 8. CDR1 and CDR2 from the germline V gene are ENHRY and SYGVKD.

The chain carries TRBV5-4 and TRBJ2-6, with D tentatively TRBD1 (5 bases). Germline lookup yields CDR1 SGHNT and CDR2 YYREEE (reference sequence). Trimming cost V 4 bases and J 0 bases, with 8 bases left between them. The length of the CDR3 is 15 residues. The CDR3 sequence is CASSRRVSGANVLTF. The CDR3 nucleotides read TGTGCCAGCAGCCGCAGGGTCTCTGGGGCCAACGTCCTGACTTTC.

This chain joins TRBV7-2 and TRBJ2-1, with D perhaps TRBD2 (5 bases). Per germline, CDR1 SGHTA and CDR2 FQGNSA. V dropped 5 bases and J dropped 10 bases, with 9 bases sitting between them. The length of the CDR3 is 11 residues. The CDR3 here is CASSPSQEQFF. CDR3 coding DNA: TGTGCCAGCAGCCCTAGCCAAGAGCAGTTCTTC. The full variable domain, its missing parts supplied by reference TRBV7-2 and TRBJ2-1, is GAGVSQSPSNKVTEKGKDVELRCDPISGHTALYWYRQSLGQGLEFLIYFQGNSAPDKSGLPSDRFSAERTGGSVSTLTIQRTQQEDSAVYLCASSPSQEQFFGPGTRLTVL.

This rearrangement joins TRBV12-5 to TRBJ2-1, with D possibly being TRBD1 (5 bases). The CDR3 extends over 22 amino acids. Trimming cost V 0 bases and J 4 bases, with 31 bases left between them. Per the germline V gene, CDR1 is LGHNT and CDR2 is FRNRAP. The CDR3 DNA reads TGTGCTAGTGGTTTGGTAGCGTTTAGCAGGGTGGGCGGCCTGACTGATTACAATGAGCAGTTCTTC. This translates into CASGLVAFSRVGGLTDYNEQFF.

The chain joins TRBV5-8 to TRBJ1-5, with 7 positions matching TRBD1. The germline CDR1 and CDR2 sequences are SGHTS and YDEGEE. Trimming cost V 4 bases and J 4 bases; bases outside gene matches: 8. The CDR3 is 15 amino acids. The CDR3 is CASSPGTVGNQPQHF. Written as DNA, the CDR3 is TGTGCCAGCAGCCCCGGGACAGTGGGAAATCAGCCCCAGCATTTT.

The rearrangement links TRBV10-3 to TRBJ2-3, with 10 bases identical to TRBD2. CDR1 and CDR2 (germline): ENHRY, SYGVKD. V dropped 7 bases and J dropped 3; count of bases not matched to a gene: 7. The CDR3 loop spans 15 amino acids. The CDR3 DNA reads TGTGCCATCAATTCACAGCGGGAGGGAACAGATACGCAGTATTTT. Its translation is CAINSQREGTDTQYF.

This chain joins TRBV6-5 and TRBJ2-7; 10 bases are shared with TRBD1. V lost 6 bases, J lost 2 bases, and 4 bases stayed unmatched. The CDR3 runs to 14 residues. The germline V gene has CDR1 MNHEY and CDR2 SVGAGI. CDR3 DNA: TGTGCCAGCAGCTGGGGACAGGGGCCCTACGAGCAGTACTTC. As protein: CASSWGQGPYEQYF.

In its sample, this clone was seen once. V and J are TRBV9 and TRBJ2-7; the D gene is possibly TRBD2 (5 bases). CDR1 SGDLS and CDR2 YYNGEE come from the germline V gene. V lost 0 bases, J lost 1 base, and 8 bases lay in between. The CDR3 has 14 amino acids. CDR3 nucleotide sequence: TGTGCCAGCAGCGTAGAAACTAGATCCTACGAGCAGTACTTC. It specifies CASSVETRSYEQYF. The full variable domain, with the rest looked up from reference TRBV9 and TRBJ2-7, is DSGVTQTPKHLITATGQRVTLRCSPRSGDLSVYWYQQSLDQGLQFLIQYYNGEERAKGNILERFSAQQFPDLHSELNLSSLELGDSALYFCASSVETRSYEQYFGPGTRLTVT.

This clone showed up just once. This rearrangement joins TRBV20-1 to TRBJ2-1; perhaps TRBD2 as D (6 bases). Looked up from germline, CDR1 is DFQATT and CDR2 is SNEGSKA (reference sequence). Trimming cost V 3 bases and J 0 bases, with 9 bases left between them. The CDR3 is 14 residues long. CDR3 coding DNA: TGCAGTGCTAGTAGCGGACCCTCCTACAATGAGCAGTTCTTC. Residues: CSASSGPSYNEQFF.

The J gene is TRBJ1-2, the V gene TRBV12-3 or TRBV12-4; unclear D gene. The germline V and J ends were trimmed by 3 bases and 7 bases, with 12 bases remaining between them. The CDR3 length is 13 residues. The CDR3 is CASSFWSGSGYTF. DNA for the CDR3: TGTGCCAGCAGTTTTTGGTCGGGGAGTGGCTACACCTTC.

The chain has TRBV28 and TRBJ1-5; TRBD1 aligns across 8 bases. V gave up 8 bases and J gave up 1 base; unmatched junction bases: 4. This CDR3 region has 14 residues. The germline V gene has CDR1 MDHEN and CDR2 SYDVKM. The DNA for the CDR3 is TGTGCCAGCGGACAGGGCGCGAGCAATCAGCCCCAGCATTTT. Its protein product is CASGQGASNQPQHF.

This clone came up once. The chain links TRBV2 to TRBJ2-2; 9 bases align to TRBD2. In germline, CDR1 is SNHLY, CDR2 FYNNEI. Trimming took 5 bases from V and 5 from J; bases not matched to a gene: 6. This CDR3 comprises 15 residues. In DNA, the CDR3 is TGTGCCAGCAGTCGGCGGGAGGGAATGACCGGGGAGCTGTTTTTT. Protein product: CASSRREGMTGELFF. Full variable domain (remainder filled in from reference TRBV2 and TRBJ2-2): EPEVTQTPSHQVTQMGQEVILRCVPISNHLYFYWYRQILGQKVEFLVSFYNNEISEKSEIFDDQFSVERPDGSNFTLKIRSTKLEDSAMYFCASSRREGMTGELFFGEGSRLTVL.

This clone was counted a single time. This chain joins TRBV28 and TRBJ2-3, with 8 bases lining up with TRBD1. CDR1 and CDR2 from the germline V gene are MDHEN and SYDVKM. The CDR3 spans 16 residues. J lost 3 bases, V lost 6 bases, and 11 bases had no gene match. Here the CDR3 DNA reads TGTGCCAGCAGCCCGGTAGGCAGGGGGCTTACAGATACGCAGTATTTT. Translated: CASSPVGRGLTDTQYF.

J is TRBJ2-3 and V is TRBV18; 9 positions match TRBD1. This CDR3 is 17 amino acids long. V trimming: 0 bases; J trimming: 2 bases; junction bases outside the gene matches: 6. In germline, CDR1 is KGHSH, CDR2 LQKENI. The CDR3 DNA follows: TGTGCCAGCTCACCACCACAGGACAGGGGTTTCACAGATACGCAGTATTTT. Translation: CASSPPQDRGFTDTQYF.

The chain carries TRBV10-3 and TRBJ2-1; 7 nucleotides agree with TRBD1. CDR1 and CDR2 (germline): ENHRY, SYGVKD. V was pared by 2 bases and J by 3 bases, with 7 bases of the junction left unmatched. The CDR3 is 16 amino acids. The CDR3 sequence: CAISENDRVGYNEQFF. For the CDR3, the DNA is TGTGCCATCAGTGAGAACGACAGGGTCGGCTACAATGAGCAGTTCTTC.

This clone was counted between two and nine times. V is TRBV4-1 and J is TRBJ1-5; D unclear. The CDR3 extends over 13 amino acids. Trimming left V 0 bases short and J 7 bases short, with 7 bases between. The germline CDR1 and CDR2 sequences are MGHRA and YSYEKL. The CDR3 DNA reads TGCGCCAGCAGCCAAGAAGGAGTCCAGCCCCAGCATTTT. This translates into CASSQEGVQPQHF.

V usage is TRBV6-5 and J usage is TRBJ1-5, with 7 bases lining up with TRBD1. There are 15 residues in the CDR3. V lost 0 bases, J lost 5 bases, and 4 bases stayed unmatched. Germline loops: CDR1 MNHEY, CDR2 SVGAGI. This chain's CDR3 is CASSYSVGGYQPQHF. The CDR3 region has the DNA TGTGCCAGCAGTTACTCGGTAGGGGGCTATCAGCCCCAGCATTTT.

The rearrangement joins TRBV5-1 to TRBJ1-1; 8 positions agree with TRBD1. The CDR3 is 17 amino acids. Germline lookup yields CDR1 SGHRS and CDR2 YFSETQ. J gave up 4 bases and V 0 bases, and 11 bases lay outside the gene matches. The CDR3 DNA reads as TGCGCCAGCAGCTTGGTGTCGGCAGGGGGCGTTGGCACTGAAGCTTTCTTT. This gives the protein CASSLVSAGGVGTEAFF. Based on the CDR3 plus reference TRBV5-1 and TRBJ1-1, the full variable domain is KAGVTQTPRYLIKTRGQQVTLSCSPISGHRSVSWYQQTPGQGLQFLFEYFSETQRNKGNFPGRFSGRQFSNSRSEMNVSTLELGDSALYLCASSLVSAGGVGTEAFFGQGTRLTVV.

This clone was seen a handful of times. The rearrangement joins TRBV15 to TRBJ1-3; 7 nucleotides line up with TRBD1. This CDR3 is 15 amino acids long. Germline CDR1 is LNHNV and CDR2 is YYDKDF (reference sequence). The junction had 4 bases not matched to a gene; V was cut back by 4 bases and J by 1 base. CDR3 in amino acids: CATSTGQKSGNTIYF. CDR3 nucleotide sequence: TGTGCCACCAGCACGGGACAGAAGTCTGGAAACACCATATATTTT. Combining the CDR3 with reference TRBV15 and TRBJ1-3 gives the whole variable domain DAMVIQNPRYQVTQFGKPVTLSCSQTLNHNVMYWYQQKSSQAPKLLFHYYDKDFNNEADTPDNFQSRRPNTSFCFLDIRSPGLGDTAMYLCATSTGQKSGNTIYFGEGSWLTVV.

The genes are TRBV29-1 and TRBJ1-1; weak D call: TRBD1 (5 bases). Per germline, CDR1 SQVTM and CDR2 ANQGSEA. Trimming removed 7 bases from V and 1 base from J, with 10 bases in between. The CDR3 has 12 amino acids. Here the CDR3 DNA reads TGCAGCGGGGGACGGAGGAACACTGAAGCTTTCTTT. Amino acids: CSGGRRNTEAFF.

The chain has TRBV29-1 and TRBJ1-1, with D unclear. Trimming stripped 3 bases from V and 11 bases from J, with 13 bases between. Germline V lookup: CDR1 SQVTM, CDR2 ANQGSEA. The CDR3 is 11 residues long. DNA for the CDR3: TGCAGCGTTGATAATAAAGTGGAGGCTTTCTTT. Protein product: CSVDNKVEAFF.